The 8 T cell receptor beta chains below come from one sample, sequenced in a study of blood T cell repertoires in COVID-19. Some clones are missing from TCRdb's copy, which holds only in-frame ones; the method was immunoSEQ multiplex PCR. Among over 100,000 clones listed, 70% to 90% were seen once. The material sequenced was peripheral blood. The receptors come from a middle-aged man with acute or convalescent COVID-19.

CDR3 nucleotides: TGCAGTGCTAGACAGGGGGCCGGCTACACCTTC. Protein product: CSARQGAGYTF. The chain combines TRBV20-1 with TRBJ1-2; 8 nucleotides line up with TRBD1. Germline assignment: CDR1 DFQATT and CDR2 SNEGSKA (reference sequence). Trimming cost V 2 bases and J 8 bases; bases outside gene matches: 1. The CDR3 runs to 11 residues.

V is TRBV6-1 and J is TRBJ1-2; D might be TRBD1 (6 bases). Germline-derived CDR1 and CDR2 are MNHNS and SASEGT. The V and J ends lost 2 bases and 6 bases respectively, with 13 bases between them. The length of the CDR3 is 14 residues. The CDR3 loop reads CASSEWGGADGYTF. CDR3 nucleotide sequence: TGTGCCAGCAGTGAATGGGGGGGCGCGGATGGCTACACCTTC.

The V and J genes are TRBV10-1 and TRBJ1-2; the D is unclear. This CDR3 has 14 residues. Germline V gene data show CDR1 as WNHNN and CDR2 as SYGVQD (reference sequence). Trimming stripped 10 bases from V and 5 bases from J, with 20 bases between. The CDR3, as DNA: TGCGCCATCCCAGGATCACCTAATCATTATGGCTACACCTTC. Translating gives CAIPGSPNHYGYTF.

The chain recombines TRBV10-3 with TRBJ1-2; 9 positions match TRBD1. The V gene's germline CDR1 is ENHRY and CDR2 SYGVKD. J lost 3 bases, V lost 9 bases, and 11 bases had no gene match. This CDR3 has 15 residues. In DNA form, the CDR3 reads TGTGCCATTATGGGACAGGGAATATTGGACTATGGCTACACCTTC. Protein product: CAIMGQGILDYGYTF.

The chain links TRBV30 to TRBJ1-3; D perhaps matches TRBD1 (5 bases). There are 12 residues in the CDR3. Deletions cut 4 bases from V and 4 bases from J, with 8 bases between. The germline CDR1 and CDR2 sequences are GTSNPN and SVGIG (reference sequence). CDR3 residues: CAWTGRGNTIYF. CDR3 bases: TGTGCCTGGACAGGGCGGGGAAACACCATATATTTT.

The chain is built from TRBV7-9 and TRBJ2-1; the D gene is possibly TRBD1 (6 bases). This CDR3 is built from 13 residues. V shed 5 bases and J shed 8 bases, with 13 bases lying between them. CDR1 is SEHNR, CDR2 FQNEAQ, per germline (reference sequence). CDR3 DNA: TGTGCCAGCAGCGTCCAACAGGGAGATGAGCAGTTCTTC. Translated, it gives CASSVQQGDEQFF.

This rearrangement joins TRBV7-8 to TRBJ2-7; 7 bases map to TRBD1. Germline CDR1 SGHVS, CDR2 FQNEAQ. V lost 5 bases, J lost 3 bases, and 7 bases stayed unmatched. The CDR3 is 14 amino acids. The CDR3 region has the DNA TGTGCCAGCAGCCCGGACAGGACGAACTACGAGCAGTACTTC. It codes for CASSPDRTNYEQYF.

The chain combines TRBV27 with TRBJ2-1; TRBD1 agrees at 9 bases. Germline CDR1 MNHEY, CDR2 SMNVEV (reference sequence). V lost 5 bases and J lost 6; bases outside the gene matches: 11. The CDR3 sequence is 16 residues long. This CDR3 is CASSARPGQGINEQFF. The CDR3 coding sequence is TGTGCCAGCAGTGCTCGGCCGGGACAGGGTATCAATGAGCAGTTCTTC.